The 27 T cell receptor beta chains presented below share a single source sample, sequenced in a study of T cell changes during pregnancy in multiple sclerosis. TCRdb's table, derived via immunoSEQ multiplex PCR, lists solely in-frame clones and lacks some. Among 48,000 or so clones listed, 90% to 95% were seen once. This specimen was CD4+ T cells from peripheral blood mononuclear cells, taken in the first trimester of pregnancy. These receptors all stem from a female donor with multiple sclerosis, enrolled in a pregnancy study.

The chain couples TRBV6-5 to TRBJ2-2, with D maybe TRBD1 (5 bases). CDR3 length: 15 amino acids. Germline V gene data show CDR1 as MNHEY and CDR2 as SVGAGI. Trimming stripped 2 bases from V and 5 bases from J, with 12 bases between. The CDR3 is CASSYGGARTGELFF. The CDR3 nucleotides are TGTGCCAGCAGTTACGGTGGGGCGCGGACCGGGGAGCTGTTTTTT.

The chain recombines TRBV5-1 with TRBJ2-5; TRBD1 matches at 9 bases. After removal of 3 bases from V and 1 base from J, the junction contained 7 bases not matched to a gene. Germline V lookup: CDR1 SGHRS, CDR2 YFSETQ. This CDR3 is built from 16 residues. The DNA of the CDR3 is TGCGCCAGCAGCTCAACCGGGACAGGGTTCCAAGAGACCCAGTACTTC. Translated: CASSSTGTGFQETQYF.

This sequence joins TRBV27 and TRBJ2-1, with D tentatively TRBD2 (6 bases). Per the germline V gene, CDR1 is MNHEY and CDR2 is SMNVEV (reference sequence). Trimming pared 3 bases from V and 1 base from J, leaving 10 bases between. This CDR3 has 15 amino acids. The CDR3 loop is CASSLGEVSYNEQFF. The CDR3 DNA reads as TGTGCCAGCAGTTTGGGGGAGGTTTCCTACAATGAGCAGTTCTTC.

V is TRBV6-5 and J is TRBJ1-4; D unclear. V lost 1 base, J lost 7 bases, and 16 bases lay in between. The CDR3 contains 16 residues. The germline CDR1 and CDR2 sequences are MNHEY and SVGAGI. CDR3 nucleotides: TGTGCCAGCAGTTACTTCGCCGGGGTCAGAAGTGAAAAACTGTTTTTT. Translation gives CASSYFAGVRSEKLFF.

The chain employs TRBV6-5 and TRBJ1-2; D not certain. The germline CDR1 and CDR2 sequences are MNHEY and SVGAGI. Trimming pared 0 bases from V and 8 bases from J, leaving 16 bases between. The CDR3 is 15 residues long. CDR3 in amino acids: CASSYSPGEVYGYTF. CDR3 DNA sequence: TGTGCCAGCAGTTACTCTCCCGGGGAAGTTTACGGCTACACCTTC.

The chain uses TRBV7-3 and TRBJ2-3; D unresolved. This CDR3 is 14 amino acids long. CDR1 is SGHTA, CDR2 FQGTGA, per germline. With 1 base removed from V and 2 bases from J, the gap between germline ends came to 7 bases. This CDR3 is CASSLISSTDTQYF. DNA for the CDR3: TGTGCCAGCAGCTTAATTTCGTCCACAGATACGCAGTATTTT.

The CDR3 nucleotides read TGTGCCAGCAGCTTAGGCTCTACAGGGGGATATCAGCCCCAGCATTTT. This codes for CASSLGSTGGYQPQHF. V gene TRBV7-9 combines with J gene TRBJ1-5, with 8 bases identical to TRBD1. The junction had 7 bases not matched to a gene; V was cut back by 1 base and J by 5 bases. Germline-derived CDR1 and CDR2 are SEHNR and FQNEAQ (reference sequence). The CDR3 is 16 amino acids.

This clone was picked up a small number of times. The rearrangement links TRBV30 to TRBJ2-3; TRBD2 agrees at 10 bases. Germline CDR1 and CDR2: GTSNPN and SVGIG (reference sequence). The CDR3 covers 16 residues. The ends lost 2 bases at V and 5 bases at J; junction bases unmatched: 10. The CDR3 DNA sequence: TGTGCCTGGAGTCCCTCTCCAGGGACTAGCGTAGATACGCAGTATTTT. Translated: CAWSPSPGTSVDTQYF.

This sequence joins TRBV28 and TRBJ2-2; 10 bases are shared with TRBD1. The junction had 6 bases not matched to a gene; V was cut back by 3 bases and J by 5 bases. Looked up from germline, CDR1 is MDHEN and CDR2 is SYDVKM. There are 16 residues in the CDR3. CDR3 sequence reads: CASSFQGQGRTGELFF. The DNA of the CDR3 is TGTGCCAGCAGTTTCCAGGGACAGGGGAGGACCGGGGAGCTGTTTTTT.

This chain links TRBV11-2 with TRBJ2-7, with D perhaps TRBD2 (6 bases). Trimming removed 3 bases at V and 3 bases at J, with 9 bases between. CDR3 length: 13 amino acids. Germline values: CDR1 SGHAT, CDR2 FQNNGV. CDR3 sequence: CASSFPGDYEQYF. Written as DNA, the CDR3 is TGTGCCAGCAGCTTTCCGGGGGACTACGAGCAGTACTTC.

This clone came up once. The V gene is TRBV5-1, the J gene TRBJ1-1; TRBD1 is a possible D gene (6 bases). Trimming removed 3 bases at V and 0 bases at J, with 12 bases between. The CDR3 spans 15 residues. The germline V gene encodes CDR1 SGHRS and CDR2 YFSETQ. CDR3 sequence (DNA): TGCGCCAGCAGCTCCTCGACAGGAGTGAACACTGAAGCTTTCTTT. Translated: CASSSSTGVNTEAFF.

The genes are TRBV5-4 and TRBJ2-2, with 8 bases fitting TRBD2. This CDR3 has 18 amino acids. Germline V gene sequence: CDR1 SGHNT, CDR2 YYREEE (reference sequence). The V gene end was trimmed by 4 bases and the J gene end by 1 base; junction bases not matched to a gene: 12. The CDR3 coding sequence is TGTGCCAGCAGCCGGGGTGGGAGCGGGGGTCTGAACACCGGGGAGCTGTTTTTT. This gives the protein CASSRGGSGGLNTGELFF.

The rearrangement links TRBV18 to TRBJ2-7, with 9 bases lining up with TRBD1. CDR3 length: 13 amino acids. J lost 5 bases, V lost 3 bases, and 2 bases had no gene match. Per the germline V gene, CDR1 is KGHSH and CDR2 is LQKENI. DNA for the CDR3: TGTGCCAGCTCACCCCGGACAGGGGACGAGCAGTACTTC. This encodes CASSPRTGDEQYF.

The V call is TRBV5-1, the J call TRBJ1-3, with TRBD1 matching 7 bases. The CDR3 is 14 amino acids. V dropped 4 bases and J dropped 3; count of bases not matched to a gene: 4. From germline, CDR1 is SGHRS and CDR2 YFSETQ. The CDR3 here is CASSGGQDGNTIYF. CDR3 in DNA: TGCGCCAGCAGCGGTGGACAGGATGGAAACACCATATATTTT.

The V call is TRBV6-5, the J call TRBJ2-3; 8 nucleotides match TRBD2. Germline lookup yields CDR1 MNHEY and CDR2 SVGAGI. The V segment lost 6 bases and the J segment 9 bases; nucleotides outside the gene matches: 8. The CDR3 is 13 residues long. The DNA for the CDR3 is TGTGCCAGCAGCCCCGGAGGCGGGGGGACGCAGTATTTT. Translated: CASSPGGGGTQYF.

This chain uses TRBV7-6 with TRBJ1-1, with D unresolved. Trimming shortened V by 2 bases and J by 1 base, and 17 bases separated the two germline ends. Germline V gives CDR1 SGHVS, CDR2 FNYEAQ. The CDR3 has 17 amino acids. CDR3 region: CASSLSLRGKKNTEAFF. CDR3 DNA: TGTGCCAGCAGCTTAAGTCTCCGGGGAAAAAAGAACACTGAAGCTTTCTTT.

Here the CDR3 reads CIGSLTGGSTEAFF. CDR3 nucleotides: TGCATCGGTTCCTTGACAGGGGGAAGCACTGAAGCTTTCTTT. The chain employs TRBV29-1 and TRBJ1-1; 9 nucleotides line up with TRBD1. Germline CDR1 and CDR2: SQVTM and ANQGSEA. The CDR3 covers 14 residues. The full variable domain, rest sourced from reference TRBV29-1 and TRBJ1-1, is SAVISQKPSRDICQRGTSLTIQCQVDSQVTMMFWYRQQPGQSLTLIATANQGSEATYESGFVIDKFPISRPNLTFSTLTVSNMSPEDSSIYLCIGSLTGGSTEAFFGQGTRLTVV.

V is TRBV5-1 and J is TRBJ2-7, with D perhaps matching TRBD2 (6 bases). The germline CDR1 and CDR2 sequences are SGHRS and YFSETQ. The V gene lost 4 bases and the J gene lost 6 bases, with 17 bases spanning the gap. This CDR3 has 14 amino acids. CDR3 sequence reads: CASSPGGAYGEQYF. CDR3 nucleotide sequence: TGCGCCAGCAGCCCCGGAGGGGCTTATGGCGAGCAGTACTTC.

The chain uses TRBV6-4 and TRBJ2-5; unclear D gene. This CDR3 has 16 residues. Germline CDR1 MRHNA, CDR2 SNTAGT. The V gene lost 7 bases and the J gene lost 0 bases, with 18 bases spanning the gap. CDR3 in DNA: TGTGCCAGCAACCGTCTTAAGACTCTAAACCAAGAGACCCAGTACTTC. This sequence encodes CASNRLKTLNQETQYF.

The chain links TRBV7-2 to TRBJ2-1; a weak D match, TRBD2 (6 bases). Trimming took off 5 bases at V and 6 bases at J, with 14 bases between the two ends. The CDR3 is 14 amino acids. Germline CDR1 and CDR2: SGHTA and FQGNSA. CDR3 amino acids: CASSLSLGGNEQFF. CDR3 coding DNA: TGTGCCAGCAGCCTATCCCTGGGGGGCAATGAGCAGTTCTTC.

This clone has just a few counts. The chain employs TRBV6-1 and TRBJ2-7, with 7 bases aligning to TRBD1. CDR1 is MNHNS, CDR2 SASEGT, per germline. The V gene end was trimmed by 2 bases and the J gene end by 3 bases; junction bases not matched to a gene: 1. The CDR3 length is 13 residues. The CDR3 coding sequence is TGTGCCAGCAGTGAACGACAGGGCTACGAGCAGTACTTC. Translating it yields CASSERQGYEQYF.

Remarks on this clone: Other DNA sequences of this sample code for an identical CDR3. The J gene is TRBJ2-3, the V gene TRBV6-1; 8 bases align to TRBD1. The CDR3 is 13 amino acids. Trimming took 6 bases from V and 1 from J; bases not matched to a gene: 0. Germline V CDR1 and CDR2: MNHNS, SASEGT. The CDR3 DNA reads as TGTGCCAGCAGGGACAGGGGCACAGATACGCAGTATTTT. Its translation: CASRDRGTDTQYF.

The rearrangement links TRBV7-3 to TRBJ2-5, with D possibly TRBD2 on 6 matching bases. The CDR3 is 14 amino acids. Germline lookup yields CDR1 SGHTA and CDR2 FQGTGA. V lost 1 base and J 2 bases, leaving 8 bases between the germline ends. CDR3: CASSLIAGQETQYF. Written as DNA, the CDR3 is TGTGCCAGCAGCTTAATTGCGGGACAAGAGACCCAGTACTTC.

The gene calls are TRBV6-4 and TRBJ2-7, with no clear D. CDR3 length: 13 amino acids. Per germline, CDR1 MRHNA and CDR2 SNTAGT. The germline V and J ends were trimmed by 1 base and 1 base, with 5 bases remaining between them. CDR3 coding DNA: TGTGCCAGCAGTGACTTCAGATCCTACGAGCAGTACTTC. This sequence encodes CASSDFRSYEQYF.

This chain connects TRBV6-1 to TRBJ2-7, with 10 bases matching TRBD1. The CDR3 covers 15 residues. The V segment lost 4 bases and the J segment 4 bases; nucleotides outside the gene matches: 7. Germline CDR1 is MNHNS and CDR2 is SASEGT. CDR3 in DNA: TGTGCCAGCAGTGTGAGAGGGGACAGGGGTTACGAGCAGTACTTC. Its protein product is CASSVRGDRGYEQYF.

The chain links TRBV5-5 to TRBJ1-5; D ambiguous. With 0 bases removed from V and 2 bases from J, the gap between germline ends came to 18 bases. Germline CDR1 reads SGHKS; CDR2 reads YYEKEE (reference sequence). The CDR3 extends over 18 amino acids. CDR3 sequence: CASSLGLVSVPGNQPQHF. In DNA form, the CDR3 reads TGTGCCAGCAGCTTGGGGTTGGTTTCGGTCCCGGGCAATCAGCCCCAGCATTTT.

The rearrangement links TRBV23-1 to TRBJ1-2; TRBD1 might be the D (5 bases). TRBV23-1 is identified as an open reading frame with a role that is uncertain. The CDR3 totals 14 residues. V was cut by 6 bases and J by 6 bases, with 17 bases left in between. Here the CDR3 reads CASRLPGGEDGYTF. The DNA of the CDR3 is TGCGCCAGCAGACTCCCCGGGGGGGAGGATGGCTACACCTTC.